The clone carrying this T cell receptor beta chain came up many times. After removal of 6 bases from V and 5 bases from J, the junction contained 8 bases not matched to a gene. The CDR3 consists of 14 residues. CDR1 and CDR2 from the germline V gene are LGHDT and YNNKEL (reference sequence). This entry comes from a study of human T cells and chemical hapten exposure. Background on the study: Enrolled patients were predominantly female and had alopecia areata, totalis or universalis.

Noted time point: patch test 2, 6 weeks after DPC sensitization. The treatment here: therapeutic diphenylcyclopropenone sensitization with weekly scalp DPC. TCRdb passed the RACE reads through MiXCR, listing each CDR3 protein once. The sample gives hundreds of thousands of distinct CDR3 sequences, about 6% of which show up once; under 7% is in the top ten. The gene calls are TRBV3-1 and TRBJ2-5; 8 positions agree with TRBD2. The source was whole blood, collected in connection with sensitization to the hapten diphenylcyclopropenone (DPC). The receptor comes from a woman under 30 with alopecia areata. Some clones in this sample may be carry-over from other donors' samples. CDR3 DNA: TGTGCCAGCAGTTTGGGCGGGGGGACGGAGACCCAGTACTTC. Translated, it gives CASSLGGGTETQYF.